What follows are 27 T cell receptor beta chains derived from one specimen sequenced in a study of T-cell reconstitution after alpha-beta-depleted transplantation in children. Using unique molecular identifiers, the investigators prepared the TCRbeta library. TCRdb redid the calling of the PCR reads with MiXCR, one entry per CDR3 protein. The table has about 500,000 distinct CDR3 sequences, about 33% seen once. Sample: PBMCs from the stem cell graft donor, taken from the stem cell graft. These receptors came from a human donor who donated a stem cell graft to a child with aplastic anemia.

CDR3 protein: CSATLGGEPYEQYF. In DNA form, the CDR3 reads TGCAGTGCTACCCTCGGGGGGGAGCCCTACGAGCAGTACTTC. The rearrangement uses TRBV20-1 and TRBJ2-7, with 8 bases that match TRBD2. The CDR3 contains 14 residues. V shed 4 bases and J 2 bases; nucleotides not matched to a gene: 7. The germline gives CDR1 DFQATT, CDR2 SNEGSKA (reference sequence).

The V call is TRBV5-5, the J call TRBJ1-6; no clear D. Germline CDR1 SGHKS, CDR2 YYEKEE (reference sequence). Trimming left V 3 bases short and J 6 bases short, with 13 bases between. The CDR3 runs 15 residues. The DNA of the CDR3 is TGTGCCAGCAGCTCGCCGCTTGGGGTTAATTCACCCCTCCACTTT. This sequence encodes CASSSPLGVNSPLHF.

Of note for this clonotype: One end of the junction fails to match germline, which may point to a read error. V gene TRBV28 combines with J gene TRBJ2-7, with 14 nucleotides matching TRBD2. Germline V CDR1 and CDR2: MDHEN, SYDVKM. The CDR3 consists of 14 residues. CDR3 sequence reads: CASRPRTSGRPTLF. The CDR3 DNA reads TGTGCCAGCAGACCCCGGACTAGCGGGAGGCCGACCTTGTTC.

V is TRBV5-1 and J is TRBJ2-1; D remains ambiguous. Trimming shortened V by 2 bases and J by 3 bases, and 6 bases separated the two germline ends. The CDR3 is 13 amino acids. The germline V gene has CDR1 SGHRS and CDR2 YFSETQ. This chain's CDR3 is CASSFGDYNEQFF. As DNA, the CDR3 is TGCGCCAGCAGCTTTGGAGACTACAATGAGCAGTTCTTC.

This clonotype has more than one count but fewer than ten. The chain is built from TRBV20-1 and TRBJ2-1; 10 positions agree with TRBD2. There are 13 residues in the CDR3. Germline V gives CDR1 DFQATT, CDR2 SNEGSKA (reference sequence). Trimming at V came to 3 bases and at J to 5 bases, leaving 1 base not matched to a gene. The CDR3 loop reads CSARGTSDNEQFF. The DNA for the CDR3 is TGCAGTGCTAGGGGGACTAGCGACAATGAGCAGTTCTTC.

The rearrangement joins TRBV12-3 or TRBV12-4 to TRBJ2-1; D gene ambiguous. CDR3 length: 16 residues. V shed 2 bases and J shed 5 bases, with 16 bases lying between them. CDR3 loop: CASSLYLLGSDNEQFF. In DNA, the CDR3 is TGTGCCAGCAGTTTATATCTACTGGGTTCTGACAATGAGCAGTTCTTC.

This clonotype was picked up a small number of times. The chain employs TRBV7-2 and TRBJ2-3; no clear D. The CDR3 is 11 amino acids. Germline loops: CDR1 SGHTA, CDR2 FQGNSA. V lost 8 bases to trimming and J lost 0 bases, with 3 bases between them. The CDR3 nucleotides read TGTGCCAGCGGGAGCACAGATACGCAGTATTTT. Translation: CASGSTDTQYF.

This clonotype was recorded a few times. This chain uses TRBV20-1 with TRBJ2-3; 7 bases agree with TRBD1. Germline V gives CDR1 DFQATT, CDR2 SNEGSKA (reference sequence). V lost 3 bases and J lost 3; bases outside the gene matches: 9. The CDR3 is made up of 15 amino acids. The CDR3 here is CSASLRDRGTDTQYF. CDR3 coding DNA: TGCAGTGCTAGCCTCCGGGACAGAGGTACAGATACGCAGTATTTT.

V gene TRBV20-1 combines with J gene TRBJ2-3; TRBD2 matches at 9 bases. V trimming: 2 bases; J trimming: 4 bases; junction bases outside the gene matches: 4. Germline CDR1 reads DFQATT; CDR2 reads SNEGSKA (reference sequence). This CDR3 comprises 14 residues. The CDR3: CSARSRTSADTQYF. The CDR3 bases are TGCAGTGCTAGATCGAGGACTAGCGCAGATACGCAGTATTTT.

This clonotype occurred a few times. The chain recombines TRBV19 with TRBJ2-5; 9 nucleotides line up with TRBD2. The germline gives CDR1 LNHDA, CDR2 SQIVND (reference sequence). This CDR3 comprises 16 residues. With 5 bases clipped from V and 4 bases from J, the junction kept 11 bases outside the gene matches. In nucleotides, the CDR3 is TGTGCCAGTAGTCCCCGCTGGCGGGAGGGGCGAGAGACCCAGTACTTC. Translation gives CASSPRWREGRETQYF. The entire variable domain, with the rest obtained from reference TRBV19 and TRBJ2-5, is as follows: DGGITQSPKYLFRKEGQNVTLSCEQNLNHDAMYWYRQDPGQGLRLIYYSQIVNDFQKGDIAEGYSVSREKKESFPLTVTSAQKNPTAFYLCASSPRWREGRETQYFGPGTRLLVL.

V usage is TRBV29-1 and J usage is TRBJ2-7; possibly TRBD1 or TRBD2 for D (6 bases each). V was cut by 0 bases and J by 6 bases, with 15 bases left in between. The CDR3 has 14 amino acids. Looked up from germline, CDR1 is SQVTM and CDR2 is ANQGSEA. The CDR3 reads CSVEDRWGAGEQYF. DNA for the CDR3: TGCAGCGTTGAAGATCGGTGGGGGGCTGGCGAGCAGTACTTC.

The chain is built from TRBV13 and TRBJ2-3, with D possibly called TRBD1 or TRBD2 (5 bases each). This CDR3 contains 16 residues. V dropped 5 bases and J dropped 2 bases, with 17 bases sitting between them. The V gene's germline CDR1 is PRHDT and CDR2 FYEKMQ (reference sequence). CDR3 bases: TGTGCCAGCAGCCCCCCCCCGGGACCTAACACAGATACGCAGTATTTT. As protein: CASSPPPGPNTDTQYF.

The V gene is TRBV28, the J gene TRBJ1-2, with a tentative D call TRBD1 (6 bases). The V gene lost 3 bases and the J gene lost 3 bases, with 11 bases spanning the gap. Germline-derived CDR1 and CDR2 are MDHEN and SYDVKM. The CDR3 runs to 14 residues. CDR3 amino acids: CASSFAGADYGYTF. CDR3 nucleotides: TGTGCCAGCAGTTTTGCGGGGGCGGACTATGGCTACACCTTC.

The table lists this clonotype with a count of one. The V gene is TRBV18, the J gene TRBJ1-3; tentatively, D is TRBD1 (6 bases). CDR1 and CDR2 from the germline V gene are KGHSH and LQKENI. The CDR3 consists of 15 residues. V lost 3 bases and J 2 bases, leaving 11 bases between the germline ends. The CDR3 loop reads CASSPQQGAGNTIYF. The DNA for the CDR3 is TGTGCCAGCTCACCTCAACAGGGCGCTGGAAACACCATATATTTT.

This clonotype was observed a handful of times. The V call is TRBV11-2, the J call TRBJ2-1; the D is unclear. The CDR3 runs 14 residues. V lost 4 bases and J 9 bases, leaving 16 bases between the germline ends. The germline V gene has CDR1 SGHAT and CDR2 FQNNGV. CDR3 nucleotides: TGTGCCAGCAGCTGGGCCCCCGGCCCCCGTGAGCAGTTCTTC. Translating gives CASSWAPGPREQFF.

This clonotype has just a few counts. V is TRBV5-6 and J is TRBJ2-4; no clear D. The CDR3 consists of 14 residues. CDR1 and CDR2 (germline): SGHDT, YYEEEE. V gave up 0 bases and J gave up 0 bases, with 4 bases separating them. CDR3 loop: CASSLALAKNIQYF. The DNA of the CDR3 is TGTGCCAGCAGCTTGGCCCTAGCCAAAAACATTCAGTACTTC. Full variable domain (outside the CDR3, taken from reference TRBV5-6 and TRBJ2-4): DAGVTQSPTHLIKTRGQQVTLRCSPKSGHDTVSWYQQALGQGPQFIFQYYEEEERQRGNFPDRFSGHQFPNYSSELNVNALLLGDSALYLCASSLALAKNIQYFGAGTRLSVL.

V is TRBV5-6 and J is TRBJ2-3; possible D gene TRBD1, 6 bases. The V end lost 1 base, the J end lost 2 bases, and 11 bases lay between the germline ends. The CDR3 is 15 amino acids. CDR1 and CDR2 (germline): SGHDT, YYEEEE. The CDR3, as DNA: TGTGCCAGCAGCTTGCCCACAGGGTCCACAGATACGCAGTATTTT. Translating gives CASSLPTGSTDTQYF.

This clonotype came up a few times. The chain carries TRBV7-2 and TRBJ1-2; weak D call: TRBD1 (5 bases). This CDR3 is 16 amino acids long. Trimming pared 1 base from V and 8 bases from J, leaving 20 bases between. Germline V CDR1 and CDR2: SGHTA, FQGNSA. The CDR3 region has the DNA TGTGCCAGCAGCTTAGAGCGGGCAGGGCTAGGGTACGGCTACACCTTC. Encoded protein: CASSLERAGLGYGYTF.

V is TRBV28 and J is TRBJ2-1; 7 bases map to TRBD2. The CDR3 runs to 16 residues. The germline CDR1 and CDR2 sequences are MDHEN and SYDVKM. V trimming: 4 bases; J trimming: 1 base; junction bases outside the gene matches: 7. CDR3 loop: CASSSPSGPSYNEQFF. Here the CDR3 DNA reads TGTGCCAGCAGTTCCCCTAGCGGCCCTTCCTACAATGAGCAGTTCTTC.

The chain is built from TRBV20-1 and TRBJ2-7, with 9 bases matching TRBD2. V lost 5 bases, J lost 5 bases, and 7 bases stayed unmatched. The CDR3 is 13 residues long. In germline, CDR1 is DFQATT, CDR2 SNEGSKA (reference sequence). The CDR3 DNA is TGCAGTGCTGCGGGACTAGCTAGAAACGAGCAGTACTTC. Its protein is CSAAGLARNEQYF.

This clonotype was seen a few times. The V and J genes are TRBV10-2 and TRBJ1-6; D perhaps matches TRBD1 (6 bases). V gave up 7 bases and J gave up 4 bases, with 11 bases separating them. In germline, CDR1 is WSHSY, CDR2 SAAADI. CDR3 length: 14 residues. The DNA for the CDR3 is TGCGCCAGCAACATCGGACAGTATAATTCACCCCTCCACTTT. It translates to CASNIGQYNSPLHF.

CDR3 bases: TGTGCCAGCTCGCCCGCCACCCAGAGAGGGACTGAAGCTTTCTTT. This gives the protein CASSPATQRGTEAFF. The chain recombines TRBV18 with TRBJ1-1, with D uncertain. Trimming shortened V by 6 bases and J by 5 bases, and 19 bases separated the two germline ends. Germline V lookup: CDR1 KGHSH, CDR2 LQKENI. This CDR3 spans 15 amino acids.

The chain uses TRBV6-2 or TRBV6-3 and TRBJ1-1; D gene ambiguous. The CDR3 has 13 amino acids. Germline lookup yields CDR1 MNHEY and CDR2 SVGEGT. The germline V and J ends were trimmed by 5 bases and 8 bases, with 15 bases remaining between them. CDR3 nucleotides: TGTGCCAGCAGTCTTTTCAAGGCAGCCGAAGCTTTCTTT. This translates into CASSLFKAAEAFF.

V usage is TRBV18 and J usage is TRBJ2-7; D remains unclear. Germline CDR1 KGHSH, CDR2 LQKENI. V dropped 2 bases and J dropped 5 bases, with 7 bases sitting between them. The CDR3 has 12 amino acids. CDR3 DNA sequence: TGTGCCAGCTCACCAGGGTCCAACGAGCAGTACTTC. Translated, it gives CASSPGSNEQYF.

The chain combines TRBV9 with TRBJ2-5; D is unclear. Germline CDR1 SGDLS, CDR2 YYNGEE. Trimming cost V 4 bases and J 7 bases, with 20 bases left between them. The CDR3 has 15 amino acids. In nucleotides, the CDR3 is TGTGCCAGCAGCTACGGGCCGGACGGACCGGGGACCCAGTACTTC. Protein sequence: CASSYGPDGPGTQYF.

In nucleotides, the CDR3 is TGTGCCAGCTCAAAGGGGATGGCAACTAATGAAAAACTGTTTTTT. Its translation: CASSKGMATNEKLFF. The gene calls are TRBV18 and TRBJ1-4; D perhaps matches TRBD1 (5 bases). Trimming shortened V by 5 bases and J by 0 bases, and 10 bases separated the two germline ends. Germline CDR1 is KGHSH and CDR2 is LQKENI. The CDR3 covers 15 residues. The full variable domain, completed using reference TRBV18 and TRBJ1-4, is NAGVMQNPRHLVRRRGQEARLRCSPMKGHSHVYWYRQLPEEGLKFMVYLQKENIIDESGMPKERFSAEFPKEGPSILRIQQVVRGDSAAYFCASSKGMATNEKLFFGSGTQLSVL.

DNA for the CDR3: TGTGCCAGCGCAGGGGGCGGGAGCTCCTACAATGAGCAGTTCTTC. Translating it yields CASAGGGSSYNEQFF. The J gene is TRBJ2-1, the V gene TRBV12-3 or TRBV12-4; TRBD1 is a possible D gene (8 bases). Trimming left V 8 bases short and J 0 bases short, with 14 bases between. The CDR3 is made up of 15 amino acids.